One sample yielded the 12 T cell receptor beta chains listed below, sequenced in a study of blood T cell repertoires in COVID-19. Profiled with immunoSEQ multiplex PCR; TCRdb holds only in-frame clones, not every one. The data hold around 230,000 clones, with 86% observed a single time. Sequenced material: peripheral blood. The receptors derive from a man aged 30 to 45 who had recovered from COVID-19.

CDR3 bases: TGTGCCAGCTCACCCCTATGGGGGGTGAACATGAACACTGAAGCTTTCTTT. It yields the protein CASSPLWGVNMNTEAFF. J is TRBJ1-1 and V is TRBV18; D may be TRBD1 (5 bases). CDR3 length equals 17 residues. V was cut by 3 bases and J by 0 bases, with 17 bases left in between. Germline loops: CDR1 KGHSH, CDR2 LQKENI.

V is TRBV6-5 and J is TRBJ1-1, with 7 bases identical to TRBD1. The CDR3 is 14 amino acids. Germline V CDR1 and CDR2: MNHEY, SVGAGI. With 10 bases clipped from V and 1 base from J, the junction kept 9 bases outside the gene matches. The CDR3 DNA reads TGTGCCACTGCAAGTGGGACAGAGAACACTGAAGCTTTCTTT. Its translation: CATASGTENTEAFF.

This clone was seen a few times. This rearrangement joins TRBV18 to TRBJ2-5; a possible D gene is TRBD1 (6 bases). The V and J ends lost 4 bases and 4 bases respectively, with 19 bases between them. The V gene's germline CDR1 is KGHSH and CDR2 LQKENI. This CDR3 is 16 amino acids long. The CDR3 protein is CASSRDLTGLAETQYF. For the CDR3, the DNA is TGTGCCAGCTCACGGGATCTTACAGGGTTGGCAGAGACCCAGTACTTC.

The CDR3 sequence: CASSATWGADTQYF. Written as DNA, the CDR3 is TGTGCCAGCAGCGCCACGTGGGGGGCAGATACGCAGTATTTT. This sequence joins TRBV9 and TRBJ2-3, with TRBD2 as a possible D gene (6 bases). The CDR3 loop spans 14 amino acids. Germline assignment: CDR1 SGDLS and CDR2 YYNGEE. Trimming pared 3 bases from V and 4 bases from J, leaving 12 bases between.

This chain links TRBV4-1 with TRBJ1-2, with 7 nucleotides matching TRBD1. The CDR3 is made up of 14 amino acids. Germline values: CDR1 MGHRA, CDR2 YSYEKL. Trimming removed 2 bases from V and 1 base from J; junction bases left unmatched: 1. For the CDR3, the DNA is TGCGCCAGCAGCCAAAGGGGGCTTAACTATGGCTACACCTTC. This encodes CASSQRGLNYGYTF.

This clone was seen a single time. This sequence joins TRBV15 and TRBJ1-2; D ambiguous. The V end was cut by 0 bases, the J end by 13 bases, with 21 bases between. This CDR3 has 15 residues. From germline, CDR1 is LNHNV and CDR2 YYDKDF (reference sequence). This chain's CDR3 is CATSRDPLFNGEGTF. The CDR3 DNA reads TGTGCCACCAGCAGAGATCCTCTATTTAACGGGGAAGGCACCTTC.

The V call is TRBV27, the J call TRBJ2-3, with D perhaps matching TRBD2 (5 bases). V was cut by 4 bases and J by 2 bases, with 16 bases left in between. This CDR3 contains 16 residues. Germline assignment: CDR1 MNHEY and CDR2 SMNVEV (reference sequence). Written as DNA, the CDR3 is TGTGCCAGCAGTTCCCTCCGGCTAGCCGTCACAGATACGCAGTATTTT. Protein sequence: CASSSLRLAVTDTQYF.

The CDR3 coding sequence is TGTGCCAGTAGTCACAATGCGGGGGCAGAGGCTTTCTTT. Protein: CASSHNAGAEAFF. The rearrangement links TRBV19 to TRBJ1-1; TRBD1 might be the D (6 bases). From germline, CDR1 is LNHDA and CDR2 SQIVND (reference sequence). Between the trimmed V and J ends, which lost 5 bases and 11 bases, there was a span of 18 bases. This CDR3 is 13 amino acids long.

About this clone itself: Other nucleotide sequences from this sample produce the same CDR3. The V gene is TRBV19, the J gene TRBJ1-1; possibly TRBD1 for D (5 bases). Germline lookup yields CDR1 LNHDA and CDR2 SQIVND (reference sequence). V shed 3 bases and J shed 5 bases, with 7 bases lying between them. The CDR3 covers 12 residues. The CDR3 reads CASSMGGTEAFF. The CDR3, as DNA: TGTGCCAGTAGTATGGGGGGGACTGAAGCTTTCTTT.

This clone was detected a few times. This chain links TRBV4-1 with TRBJ1-1; no clear D. In germline, CDR1 is MGHRA, CDR2 YSYEKL. The V end lost 2 bases, the J end lost 6 bases, and 7 bases lay between the germline ends. The CDR3 loop spans 12 amino acids. For the CDR3, the DNA is TGCGCCAGCAGCCAAACTATGGCTGAAGCTTTCTTT. Encoded protein: CASSQTMAEAFF.

The V and J genes are TRBV7-2 and TRBJ1-2; a possible D gene is TRBD1 (6 bases). V shed 5 bases and J shed 4 bases, with 20 bases lying between them. The CDR3 is made up of 16 amino acids. From germline, CDR1 is SGHTA and CDR2 FQGNSA. DNA for the CDR3: TGTGCCAGCAGCGCCGAAGTGGGGGGGGCTGGCTATGGCTACACCTTC. Its protein is CASSAEVGGAGYGYTF.

The chain joins TRBV9 to TRBJ1-3; no clear D. The germline gives CDR1 SGDLS, CDR2 YYNGEE. V was pared by 0 bases and J by 5 bases, with 33 bases between. This CDR3 is 22 amino acids long. Here the CDR3 reads CASSVESHSWTFLDYGRNTIYF. The CDR3 region has the DNA TGTGCCAGCAGCGTAGAGTCCCATAGTTGGACTTTTCTCGACTACGGGAGAAACACCATATATTTT. Full variable domain (rest looked up from reference TRBV9 and TRBJ1-3): DSGVTQTPKHLITATGQRVTLRCSPRSGDLSVYWYQQSLDQGLQFLIQYYNGEERAKGNILERFSAQQFPDLHSELNLSSLELGDSALYFCASSVESHSWTFLDYGRNTIYFGEGSWLTVV.